The present T cell receptor (beta chain) was sequenced within a study of blood T cell repertoires in COVID-19. Overall study context: Acute-phase and convalescent COVID-19 samples originated in the United States, Italy and Spain.

Assay used: immunoSEQ multiplex PCR; TCRdb lists only in-frame clones, some missing. The sample lists tens of thousands of clones; around 87% were seen once. The sequence came from a man in his fifties or sixties with active COVID-19. The source material was peripheral blood.

Written as DNA, the CDR3 is TGCAGCGTTGCGGGGGACACTGAAGCTTTCTTT. Its protein is CSVAGDTEAFF. The chain recombines TRBV29-1 with TRBJ1-1, with D perhaps TRBD1 (5 bases). Per the germline V gene, CDR1 is SQVTM and CDR2 is ANQGSEA. V was shortened by 4 bases and J by 3 bases, with 6 bases between the two germline ends. The CDR3 has 11 residues. The full variable domain, in which reference TRBV29-1 and TRBJ1-1 provide the parts outside the CDR3, is SAVISQKPSRDICQRGTSLTIQCQVDSQVTMMFWYRQQPGQSLTLIATANQGSEATYESGFVIDKFPISRPNLTFSTLTVSNMSPEDSSIYLCSVAGDTEAFFGQGTRLTVV.